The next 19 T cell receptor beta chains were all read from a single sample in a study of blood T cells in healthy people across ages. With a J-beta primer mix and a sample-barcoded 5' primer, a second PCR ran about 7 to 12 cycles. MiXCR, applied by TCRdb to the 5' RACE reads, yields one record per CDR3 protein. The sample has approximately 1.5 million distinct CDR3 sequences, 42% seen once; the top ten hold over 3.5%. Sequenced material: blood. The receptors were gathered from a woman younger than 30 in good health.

The CDR3 coding sequence is TGTGCCAGCTCGTCCGGGACAGGGGAAACTTATTCCTACGAGCAGTACTTC. Amino acids: CASSSGTGETYSYEQYF. The rearrangement joins TRBV18 to TRBJ2-7, with 10 bases fitting TRBD1. Germline CDR1 reads KGHSH; CDR2 reads LQKENI. This CDR3 is 17 amino acids long. V was clipped by 6 bases and J by 1 base; unmatched bases: 12.

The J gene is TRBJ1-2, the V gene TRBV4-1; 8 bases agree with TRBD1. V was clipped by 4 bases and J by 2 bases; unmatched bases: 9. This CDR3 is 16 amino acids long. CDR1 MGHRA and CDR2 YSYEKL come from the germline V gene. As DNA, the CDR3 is TGCGCCAGCAGCCTCGACAGGGGAATGAAAAACTATGGCTACACCTTC. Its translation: CASSLDRGMKNYGYTF.

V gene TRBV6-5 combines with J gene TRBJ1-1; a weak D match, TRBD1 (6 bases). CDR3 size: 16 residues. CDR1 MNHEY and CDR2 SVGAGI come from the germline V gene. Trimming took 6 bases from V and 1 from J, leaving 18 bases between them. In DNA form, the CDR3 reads TGTGCCAGCAGAAACCCTCGGGACACCTCGAACACTGAAGCTTTCTTT. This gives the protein CASRNPRDTSNTEAFF.

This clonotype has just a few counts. The CDR3 here is CASSLDPGLKAFF. DNA of the CDR3: TGTGCCAGCAGCTTGGATCCGGGACTTAAAGCTTTCTTT. The chain combines TRBV11-2 with TRBJ1-1, with a tentative D call TRBD1 (5 bases). Trimming stripped 3 bases from V and 9 bases from J, with 14 bases between. The CDR3 contains 13 residues. Germline CDR1 and CDR2: SGHAT and FQNNGV.

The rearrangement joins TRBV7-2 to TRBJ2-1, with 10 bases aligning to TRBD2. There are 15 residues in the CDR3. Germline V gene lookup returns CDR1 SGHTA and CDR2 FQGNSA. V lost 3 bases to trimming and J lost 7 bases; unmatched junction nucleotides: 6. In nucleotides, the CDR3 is TGTGCCAGCAGCTTTGTATTAGCGGGGGGTAATGAGCAGTTCTTC. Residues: CASSFVLAGGNEQFF.

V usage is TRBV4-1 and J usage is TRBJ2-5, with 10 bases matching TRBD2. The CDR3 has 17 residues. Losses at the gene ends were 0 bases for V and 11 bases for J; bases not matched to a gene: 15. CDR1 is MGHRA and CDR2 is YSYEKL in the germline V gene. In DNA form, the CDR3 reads TGCGCCAGCAGCCAAGAGTTAGCGGGGGGCCCATTCGATGAGCAGTACTTC. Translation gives CASSQELAGGPFDEQYF.

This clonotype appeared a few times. The CDR3 DNA is TGCGCCAGCAGAGAGGGAACAGCTAACTATGGCTACACCTTC. It encodes CASREGTANYGYTF. V usage is TRBV5-1 and J usage is TRBJ1-2; no definite D call. Per the germline V gene, CDR1 is SGHRS and CDR2 is YFSETQ. This CDR3 is built from 14 residues. V lost 5 bases and J lost 0, with 11 bases in between.

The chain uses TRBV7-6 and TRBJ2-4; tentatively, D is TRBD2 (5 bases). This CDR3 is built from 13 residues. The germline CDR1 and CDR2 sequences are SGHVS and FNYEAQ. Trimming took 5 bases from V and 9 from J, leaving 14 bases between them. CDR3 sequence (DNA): TGTGCCAGCAGCCTCGGGGATGCTGGCATTCAGTACTTC. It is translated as CASSLGDAGIQYF.

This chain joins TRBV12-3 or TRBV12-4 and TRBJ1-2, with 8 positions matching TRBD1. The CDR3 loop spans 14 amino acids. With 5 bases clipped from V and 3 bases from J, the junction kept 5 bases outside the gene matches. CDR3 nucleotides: TGTGCCAGCAGTCGACGGACAGGGCACTATGGCTACACCTTC. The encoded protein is CASSRRTGHYGYTF.

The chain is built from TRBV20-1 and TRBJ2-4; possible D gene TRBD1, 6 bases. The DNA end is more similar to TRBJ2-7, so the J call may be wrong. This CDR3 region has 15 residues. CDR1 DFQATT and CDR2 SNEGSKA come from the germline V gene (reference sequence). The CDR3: CSARAGTPYTYEQYF. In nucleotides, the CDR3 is TGCAGTGCTAGGGCTGGGACACCCTACACCTACGAGCAGTACTTC.

Here the CDR3 reads CASSQDFPGGIGNIQYF. The CDR3 bases are TGCGCCAGCAGCCAAGATTTCCCAGGGGGGATTGGGAACATTCAGTACTTC. The rearrangement uses TRBV4-3 and TRBJ2-4; the D gene is possibly TRBD1 (7 bases). This CDR3 contains 17 residues. V was shortened by 0 bases and J by 7 bases, with 19 bases between the two germline ends. Germline CDR1 is LGHNA and CDR2 is YSLEER.

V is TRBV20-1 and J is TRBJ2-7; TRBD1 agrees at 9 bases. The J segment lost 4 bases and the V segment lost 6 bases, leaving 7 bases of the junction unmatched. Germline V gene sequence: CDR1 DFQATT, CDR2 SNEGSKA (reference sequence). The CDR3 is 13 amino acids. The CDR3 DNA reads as TGCAGTGCCTCGGGACAGGGAAGATACGAGCAGTACTTC. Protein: CSASGQGRYEQYF.

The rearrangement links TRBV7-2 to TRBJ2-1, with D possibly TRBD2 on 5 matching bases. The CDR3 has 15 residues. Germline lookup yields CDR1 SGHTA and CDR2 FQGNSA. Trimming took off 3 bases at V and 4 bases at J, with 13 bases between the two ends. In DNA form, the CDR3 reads TGTGCCAGCAGCTTGCGGAGCTCGGGATACAATGAGCAGTTCTTC. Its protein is CASSLRSSGYNEQFF.

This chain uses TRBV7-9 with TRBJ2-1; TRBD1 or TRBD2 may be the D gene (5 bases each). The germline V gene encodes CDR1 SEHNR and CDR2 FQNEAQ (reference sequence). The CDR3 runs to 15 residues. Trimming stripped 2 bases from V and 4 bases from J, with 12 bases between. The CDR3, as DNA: TGTGCCAGCAGCTTATCTCTGGGGGATTACAATGAGCAGTTCTTC. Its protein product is CASSLSLGDYNEQFF.

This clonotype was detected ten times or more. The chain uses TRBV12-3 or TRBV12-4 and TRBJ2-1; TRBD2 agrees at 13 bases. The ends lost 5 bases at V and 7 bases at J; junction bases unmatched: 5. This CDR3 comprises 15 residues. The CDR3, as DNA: TGTGCCAGCAGTCCCCGACTAGCGGGAGGAAATGAGCAGTTCTTC. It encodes CASSPRLAGGNEQFF.

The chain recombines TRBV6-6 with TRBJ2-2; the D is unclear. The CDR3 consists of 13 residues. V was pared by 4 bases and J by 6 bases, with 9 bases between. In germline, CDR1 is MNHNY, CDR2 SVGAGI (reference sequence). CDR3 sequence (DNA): TGTGCCAGCAGTTCTCCCGATGCCGGGGAGCTGTTTTTT. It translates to CASSSPDAGELFF.

This CDR3 is CASSQSRAVMYEQYF. DNA of the CDR3: TGCGCCAGCAGCCAGAGCCGAGCGGTGATGTACGAGCAGTACTTC. The genes are TRBV4-3 and TRBJ2-5; a weak D match, TRBD2 (5 bases). The end of the DNA fits TRBJ2-7 better, so the J call may be wrong. In germline, CDR1 is LGHNA, CDR2 YSLEER. The CDR3 is 15 amino acids.

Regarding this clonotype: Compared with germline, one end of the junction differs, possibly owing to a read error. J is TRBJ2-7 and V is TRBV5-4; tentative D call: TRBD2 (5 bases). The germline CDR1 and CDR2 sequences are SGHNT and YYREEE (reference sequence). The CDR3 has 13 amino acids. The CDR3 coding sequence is TGTGCCAGCAGTTTGGACTTCTTCTACGAGCAGTACTTC. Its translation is CASSLDFFYEQYF.

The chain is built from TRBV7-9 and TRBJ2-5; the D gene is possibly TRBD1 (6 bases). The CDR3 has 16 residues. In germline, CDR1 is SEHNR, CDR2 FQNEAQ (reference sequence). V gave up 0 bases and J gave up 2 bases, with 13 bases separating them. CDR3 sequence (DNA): TGTGCCAGCAGCTTAGCGTGGGGGCAACAACAAGAGACCCAGTACTTC. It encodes CASSLAWGQQQETQYF.